Here is one TCR beta chain with its context. This CDR3 is also generated by other DNA sequences in the sample. This record belongs to a study of shared clonotypes between healthy human individuals. This CDR3 is 13 amino acids long. Germline CDR1 reads MDHEN; CDR2 reads SYDVKM. The V and J ends lost 5 bases and 6 bases, in that order; junction bases with no gene match: 3. The data were produced by immunoSEQ multiplex PCR, yet TCRdb's version contains in-frame clones alone and is incomplete. This table holds more than 400,000 clones, roughly 95% found once. The sequenced sample was naive CD4+ T cells sorted from blood. The subset was: CD45RA+ positively selected. The origin of this receptor is a woman in her thirties in good health. The chain joins TRBV28 to TRBJ1-2; TRBD1 aligns across 10 bases. The CDR3 sequence is CASSPGQGDGYTF. CDR3 nucleotides: TGTGCCAGCAGTCCAGGACAGGGGGATGGCTACACCTTC.